This T cell receptor (beta chain) was sequenced during a study of OX40 agonist ivuxolimab in advanced cancers. General study points: On average, a greater number of expanded clones characterised CD8+ T cells relative to CD4+. Nonresponders, in some cases, also had low normalized T-cell clonal expansion.

The germline V and J ends were trimmed by 2 bases and 2 bases, with 13 bases remaining between them. The CDR3 consists of 15 residues. The V gene's germline CDR1 is SQVTM and CDR2 ANQGSEA. Assay: immunoSEQ multiplex PCR; the TCRdb copy retains only in-frame clones and omits some. The sample consists of about 51,000 clones, 84% of them appearing once. With regard to this clone: Antigen: not known.

The sample consisted of CD4+ or CD8+ T cells sorted from blood, taken in a trial of the OX40 agonist ivuxolimab. The TCR comes from an adult with an advanced solid tumor such as melanoma, head and neck, liver or kidney cancer. V usage is TRBV29-1 and J usage is TRBJ2-1; the D gene could be TRBD1 or TRBD2 (5 bases each). The CDR3 DNA is TGCAGCGTTGAACGCCGGGACCGAGCCTACAATGAGCAGTTCTTC. It codes for CSVERRDRAYNEQFF.